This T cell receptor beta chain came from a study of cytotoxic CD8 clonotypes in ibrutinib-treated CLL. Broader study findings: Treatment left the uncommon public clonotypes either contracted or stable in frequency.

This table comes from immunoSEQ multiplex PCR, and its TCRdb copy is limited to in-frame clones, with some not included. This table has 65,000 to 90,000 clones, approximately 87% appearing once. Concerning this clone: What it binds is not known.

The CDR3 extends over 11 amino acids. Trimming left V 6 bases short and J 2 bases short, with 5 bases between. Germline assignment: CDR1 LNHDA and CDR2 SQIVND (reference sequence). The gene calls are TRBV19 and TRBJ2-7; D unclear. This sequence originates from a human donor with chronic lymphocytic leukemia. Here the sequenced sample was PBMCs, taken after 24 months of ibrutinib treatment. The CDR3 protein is CASRGTYEQYF. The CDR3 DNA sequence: TGTGCCAGTAGGGGAACCTACGAGCAGTACTTC.